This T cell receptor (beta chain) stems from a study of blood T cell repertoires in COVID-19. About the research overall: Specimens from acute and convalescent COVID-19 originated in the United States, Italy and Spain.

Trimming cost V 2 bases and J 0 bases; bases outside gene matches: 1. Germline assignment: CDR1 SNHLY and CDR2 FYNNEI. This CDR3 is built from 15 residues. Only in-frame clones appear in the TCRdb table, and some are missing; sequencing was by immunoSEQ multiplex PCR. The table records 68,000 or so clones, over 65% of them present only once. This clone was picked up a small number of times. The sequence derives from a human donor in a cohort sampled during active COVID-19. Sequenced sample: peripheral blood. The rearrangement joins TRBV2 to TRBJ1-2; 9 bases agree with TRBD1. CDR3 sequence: CASSERDRANYGYTF. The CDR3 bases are TGTGCCAGCAGTGAACGGGACAGGGCTAACTATGGCTACACCTTC. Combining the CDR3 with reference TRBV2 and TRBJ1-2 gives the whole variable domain EPEVTQTPSHQVTQMGQEVILRCVPISNHLYFYWYRQILGQKVEFLVSFYNNEISEKSEIFDDQFSVERPDGSNFTLKIRSTKLEDSAMYFCASSERDRANYGYTFGSGTRLTVV.